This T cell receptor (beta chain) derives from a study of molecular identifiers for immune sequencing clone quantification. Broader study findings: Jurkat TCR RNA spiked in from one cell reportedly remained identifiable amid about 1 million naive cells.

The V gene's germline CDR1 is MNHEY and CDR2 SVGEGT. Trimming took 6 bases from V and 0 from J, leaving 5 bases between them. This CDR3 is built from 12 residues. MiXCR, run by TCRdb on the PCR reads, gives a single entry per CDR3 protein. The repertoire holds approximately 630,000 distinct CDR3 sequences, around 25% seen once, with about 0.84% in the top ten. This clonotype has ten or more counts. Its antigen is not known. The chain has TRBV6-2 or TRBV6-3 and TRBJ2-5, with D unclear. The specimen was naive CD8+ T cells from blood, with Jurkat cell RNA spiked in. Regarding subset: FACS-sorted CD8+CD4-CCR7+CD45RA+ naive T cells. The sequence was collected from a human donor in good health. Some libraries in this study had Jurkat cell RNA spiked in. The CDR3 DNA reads TGTGCCAGCAGCCCGTACCAAGAGACCCAGTACTTC. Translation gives CASSPYQETQYF.